These T cell receptor beta chains were read from a single sample in a study of identical twins. Via MiXCR, TCRdb re-called the 5' RACE reads, giving one row per CDR3 protein. The repertoire has some 710,000 distinct CDR3 sequences, approximately 6.1% of them found once; the top ten carry 1.5% to 2%. Sample: naive T cells sorted from blood. The receptors originated from a man between 18 and 29 years old in good health. The CDR3 runs from the conserved cysteine through the conserved F or W. D genes are given only for firm matches. A row's size may be missing; if present it is once, few, many or a size class.

d_call,j_call,clone_size,v_call,cdr3_nt,cdr3_aa
TRBD2,TRBJ2-7,few,TRBV6-2/TRBV6-3,TGTGCCAGCAGTTTACTAGCGGGAGGGTCGTCTGGCTACGAGCAGTACTTC,CASSLLAGGSSGYEQYF
NA,TRBJ2-7,few,TRBV7-9,TGTGCCAGCAGCAAAACCCAGGCGGGGAGTAGCTCCTACGAGCAGTACTTC,CASSKTQAGSSSYEQYF
NA,TRBJ2-3,few,TRBV3-1,TGTGCCAGCAGCCAGATTCGACAGGCGGCATTCACAGATACGCAGTATTTT,CASSQIRQAAFTDTQYF
NA,TRBJ1-1,NA,TRBV12-5,TGTGCTAGTGGTTGGGGCTTGGGAACTGAAGCTTTCTTT,CASGWGLGTEAFF
TRBD1,TRBJ2-2,many,TRBV10-3,TGTGCCATCAGAGCCGGGACAGTCAACACCGGGGAGCTGTTTTTT,CAIRAGTVNTGELFF
TRBD1,TRBJ1-1,many,TRBV12-3/TRBV12-4,TGTGCCAGCAGCCGGACAGGGGGCTTGAACACTGAAGCTTTCTTT,CASSRTGGLNTEAFF
NA,TRBJ2-2,NA,TRBV24-1,TGTGCCACCAGTGCGCCCAACACCGGGGAGCTGTTTTTT,CATSAPNTGELFF
NA,TRBJ1-1,many,TRBV3-1,TGTGCCAGCAGCCAAGCCCAATTGAACACTGAAGCTTTCTTT,CASSQAQLNTEAFF
NA,TRBJ2-5,NA,TRBV5-1,TGCGCCAGCAGCTTGGATCCCAGGGGTCCCCAAGAGACCCAGTACTTC,CASSLDPRGPQETQYF
NA,TRBJ2-1,many,TRBV18,TGTGCCAGCTCGACCCTTCAGGGAACTGACTTCTTC,CASSTLQGTDFF
NA,TRBJ2-2,many,TRBV19,TGTGCCAGTAGTCCAAAGAGCACCGGGGAGCTGTTTTTT,CASSPKSTGELFF